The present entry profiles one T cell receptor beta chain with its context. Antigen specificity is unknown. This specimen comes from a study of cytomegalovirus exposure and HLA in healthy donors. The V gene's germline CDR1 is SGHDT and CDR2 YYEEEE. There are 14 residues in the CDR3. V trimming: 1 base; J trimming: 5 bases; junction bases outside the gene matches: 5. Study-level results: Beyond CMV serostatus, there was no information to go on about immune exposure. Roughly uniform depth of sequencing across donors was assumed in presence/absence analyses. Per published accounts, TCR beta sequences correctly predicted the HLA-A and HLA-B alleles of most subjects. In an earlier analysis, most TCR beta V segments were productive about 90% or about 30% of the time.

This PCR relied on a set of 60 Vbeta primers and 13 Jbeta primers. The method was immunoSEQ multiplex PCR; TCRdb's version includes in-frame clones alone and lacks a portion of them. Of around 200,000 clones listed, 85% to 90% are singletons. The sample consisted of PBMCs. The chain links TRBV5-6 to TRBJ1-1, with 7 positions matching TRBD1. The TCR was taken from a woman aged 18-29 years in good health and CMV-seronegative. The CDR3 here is CASSLRTGETEAFF. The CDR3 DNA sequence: TGTGCCAGCAGCTTGCGGACAGGTGAAACTGAAGCTTTCTTT.